A single sample is the source of the 18 T cell receptor beta chains below, sequenced in a study of metastatic and nonmetastatic thyroid tumors. TCRdb redid the clone calls on the PCR reads using MiXCR. The sample consists of some 16,000 clones, roughly a quarter of them appearing once. Patients had received no treatment of any kind before thyroid surgery. Specimen: tumor tissue. These receptors were obtained from a female donor with papillary thyroid cancer or a benign thyroid nodule (not recorded which). Some clones in this sample may be carry-over from other donors' samples.

This clone has more than one count but fewer than ten. The chain uses TRBV7-8 and TRBJ2-7; the D gene is possibly TRBD1 (6 bases). Deletions cut 1 base from V and 1 base from J, with 11 bases between. The CDR3 sequence is 15 residues long. Germline lookup yields CDR1 SGHVS and CDR2 FQNEAQ. The CDR3 protein is CASSLVGGASYEQYF. CDR3 nucleotide sequence: TGTGCCAGCAGCTTAGTAGGGGGTGCTTCCTACGAGCAGTACTTC.

This clone was seen at least ten times. The chain links TRBV4-3 to TRBJ2-7, with D perhaps TRBD1 (6 bases). V was cut by 4 bases and J by 2 bases, with 18 bases left in between. CDR3 length: 16 amino acids. Per the germline V gene, CDR1 is LGHNA and CDR2 is YSLEER. CDR3 in amino acids: CASSPGVGHGTYEQYF. Here the CDR3 DNA reads TGCGCCAGCAGCCCAGGGGTGGGACACGGAACCTACGAGCAGTACTTC.

In its sample, this clone was seen a few times. V usage is TRBV6-1 and J usage is TRBJ1-1, with D perhaps matching TRBD1 (5 bases). The CDR3 totals 10 residues. V lost 10 bases, J lost 11 bases, and 14 bases lay in between. Germline values: CDR1 MNHNS, CDR2 SASEGT. Written as DNA, the CDR3 is TGTGCCACGGTGGAGGGGAGGGCTTTCTTT. This sequence encodes CATVEGRAFF.

In this sample, this clone turned up many times. This chain uses TRBV5-4 with TRBJ1-2; 7 positions agree with TRBD1. J lost 7 bases, V lost 5 bases, and 8 bases had no gene match. The length of the CDR3 is 13 residues. Germline values: CDR1 SGHNT, CDR2 YYREEE (reference sequence). The CDR3 region is CASRSRQGLGYTF. The CDR3, as DNA: TGTGCCAGCAGATCGCGACAGGGACTTGGCTACACCTTC.

A note on this clone: At one boundary the junction diverges from the germline segment, which might be a read error. The chain has TRBV9 and TRBJ2-5; perhaps TRBD2 as D (5 bases). Germline loops: CDR1 SGDLS, CDR2 YYNGEE. This CDR3 is 15 amino acids long. CDR3: CASSVVGEIKDTQYF. The CDR3 DNA sequence: TGTGCCAGCAGCGTAGTTGGGGAGATCAAAGATACCCAGTACTTC.

This clone is categorized as medium-sized. This rearrangement joins TRBV12-3 or TRBV12-4 to TRBJ2-7, with 7 bases aligning to TRBD1. The CDR3 is 13 amino acids. V dropped 2 bases and J dropped 5; count of bases not matched to a gene: 3. The CDR3 coding sequence is TGTGCCAGCAGTTTAAACAGGGGTGACGAGCAGTACTTC. This codes for CASSLNRGDEQYF.

This clone is deemed medium-sized. The V call is TRBV28, the J call TRBJ1-2, with D unclear. The CDR3 extends over 11 amino acids. Germline CDR1 and CDR2: MDHEN and SYDVKM. V was shortened by 3 bases and J by 3 bases, with 2 bases between the two germline ends. The CDR3 is CASSFDYGYTF. The DNA of the CDR3 is TGTGCCAGCAGTTTCGACTATGGCTACACCTTC.

V gene TRBV6-1 combines with J gene TRBJ1-2, with TRBD1 identical over 11 bases. The junction had 8 bases not matched to a gene; V was cut back by 4 bases and J by 7 bases. The CDR3 sequence is 15 residues long. Germline V CDR1 and CDR2: MNHNS, SASEGT. The DNA of the CDR3 is TGTGCCAGCAGTGCCGGGACAGGGGGAGGGGGTGGCTACACCTTC. Translating it yields CASSAGTGGGGGYTF.

This clone came up many times. The chain carries TRBV3-1 and TRBJ2-7; 7 nucleotides agree with TRBD1. J gave up 2 bases and V 4 bases, and 5 bases lay outside the gene matches. The CDR3 covers 14 residues. Germline V gives CDR1 LGHDT, CDR2 YNNKEL (reference sequence). Here the CDR3 DNA reads TGTGCCAGCAGCCCTTGGGACAGAGCCTACGAGCAGTACTTC. Translation: CASSPWDRAYEQYF.

This clone was seen repeatedly, ten times or more. A read error is possible here, since a much larger clone lies one base away. This chain links TRBV12-3 or TRBV12-4 with TRBJ2-1, with D possibly TRBD2 on 6 matching bases. The V end lost 5 bases, the J end lost 9 bases, and 14 bases lay between the germline ends. The CDR3 has 13 residues. CDR3 region: CASSRDRGTEQFF. The DNA of the CDR3 is TGTGCCAGCAGTCGGGACCGGGGGACTGAGCAGTTCTTC.

In its sample, this clone was seen many times. The chain carries TRBV4-1 and TRBJ1-5; D is possibly TRBD1 (6 bases). The V end was cut by 3 bases, the J end by 4 bases, with 22 bases between. This CDR3 is built from 18 residues. Germline V gene lookup returns CDR1 MGHRA and CDR2 YSYEKL. CDR3 in DNA: TGCGCCAGCAGCCAGTCCAAAGGGGGGGCCCAAATAAATCAGCCCCAGCATTTT. This gives the protein CASSQSKGGAQINQPQHF.

The chain is built from TRBV5-1 and TRBJ2-7, with no clear D. The CDR3 length is 13 residues. V lost 1 base, J lost 2 bases, and 7 bases lay in between. Germline CDR1 reads SGHRS; CDR2 reads YFSETQ. The chain's CDR3 is CASSLMDAYEQYF. Written as DNA, the CDR3 is TGCGCCAGCAGCTTGATGGATGCCTACGAGCAGTACTTC.

The table lists this clone with many counts. CDR3 in DNA: TGTGCCAGCAGCCAAGGACTAGGTAACACAGATACGCAGTATTTT. Its translation: CASSQGLGNTDTQYF. This rearrangement joins TRBV27 to TRBJ2-3, with 7 nucleotides matching TRBD2. This CDR3 spans 15 amino acids. Losses at the gene ends were 6 bases for V and 2 bases for J; bases not matched to a gene: 8. In germline, CDR1 is MNHEY, CDR2 SMNVEV (reference sequence).

This clone was observed at least ten times. V gene TRBV15 combines with J gene TRBJ1-5, with no clear D. V was trimmed by 5 bases and J by 3 bases, leaving 5 bases between them. The V gene's germline CDR1 is LNHNV and CDR2 YYDKDF (reference sequence). The CDR3 has 12 amino acids. CDR3 protein: CATSGPNQPQHF. The CDR3 DNA reads TGTGCCACCAGCGGCCCCAATCAGCCCCAGCATTTT.

The table lists this clone with many counts. The chain uses TRBV12-3 or TRBV12-4 and TRBJ1-5, with D possibly being TRBD1 (6 bases). This CDR3 is 13 amino acids long. The V gene lost 5 bases and the J gene lost 6 bases, with 11 bases spanning the gap. CDR3 loop: CASSTGIGQPQHF. CDR3 bases: TGTGCCAGCAGTACAGGGATTGGTCAGCCCCAGCATTTT.

This clone was seen repeatedly, ten times or more. The chain joins TRBV18 to TRBJ1-6; TRBD1 aligns across 7 bases. Trimming at V came to 3 bases and at J to 10 bases, leaving 9 bases not matched to a gene. This CDR3 comprises 15 residues. Germline V lookup: CDR1 KGHSH, CDR2 LQKENI. CDR3 sequence reads: CASSPRDSRRSPLHF. CDR3 sequence (DNA): TGTGCCAGCTCACCTAGGGACAGCAGGAGATCACCCCTCCACTTT.

This clone was recorded a few times. The chain carries TRBV28 and TRBJ2-5, with 11 bases matching TRBD2. The J segment lost 1 base and the V segment lost 6 bases, leaving 1 base of the junction unmatched. CDR1 and CDR2 from the germline V gene are MDHEN and SYDVKM. The CDR3 sequence is 14 residues long. CDR3 sequence (DNA): TGTGCCAGCAGACTAGCGGGAGCCCAAGAGACCCAGTACTTC. Protein sequence: CASRLAGAQETQYF.

This clone is medium-sized (0.01 to 0.1%) in the sample. J is TRBJ2-1 and V is TRBV11-3; 10 positions match TRBD2. Looked up from germline, CDR1 is SGHNT and CDR2 is YENEEA. Losses at the gene ends were 1 base for V and 5 bases for J; bases not matched to a gene: 2. CDR3 length equals 15 residues. The CDR3 loop is CASSLGTSGDNEQFF. Written as DNA, the CDR3 is TGTGCCAGCAGCTTAGGGACTAGCGGAGACAATGAGCAGTTCTTC.